This TCR beta chain was observed in a study of T cells after posttransplantation cyclophosphamide (dated by TCRdb to the mid-2010s). Background for the entire study: T cell repertoire reconstitution was tracked by TRB sequencing after myeloablative bone marrow transplantation in which posttransplantation cyclophosphamide was used as GVHD prophylaxis. Samples from 30 to 40 PTCy-treated patients and roughly 17 related bone marrow donors of those patients were subjected to antigen receptor sequencing. Blood from all 30 or so PTCy patients who had 1-year posttransplant specimens underwent TRB sequencing. Up to 3 additional blood samples from 2 to 5.2 years after transplant were also TRB-sequenced in 3 patients, as was pretransplant blood from a handful of patients. Because TRA and TRB clonality were tightly correlated in fewer than 10 samples, subsequent TCR analyses were focused on TRB only. Public TRB sequences were checked against a database of over 3,500 sequences associated with responses to pathogens, tumor antigens, self-antigens and alloantigens.

Genomic DNA was the input for TRB sequencing, which was run either with the immunoSEQ assay at survey resolution or with the hsTCRB kit. As for the authors' bioinformatics: Initial read processing used immunoSEQ software, and repertoire analyses used the LymphoSeq R package. Clonality was calculated as 1 minus normalized Shannon entropy, and the Gini coefficient was also calculated for each TRB dataset. To infer phenotypes in unsorted samples, TRB sequences from sorted subsets of the recipient or donor were mapped onto unsorted samples from the same recipient. The immuneACCESS repertoire file appears here via TCRdb, limited to in-frame rearrangements. These files lack a portion of the clones; in checked studies, under half of the deficit traces to unresolved V genes, and the cause of the others is not known. D and trimming were read from the DNA, whereas the V and J calls and clone size are those reported in that table. This sample contains under 25,000 clones, none of which is a singleton. The top ten hold about 2% of the sample.

In the paper's terms, the treatment or condition label means: high-dose cyclophosphamide on days +3 and +4 as single-agent GVHD prophylaxis. For conditioning, the PTCy patients got busulfan and fludarabine, then a related or unrelated marrow graft, followed by cyclophosphamide on days +3 and +4. PTCy-treated patients came from a prospective multi-institutional clinical trial. Mononuclear cells from peripheral blood and bone marrow were separated by Ficoll-Hypaque density centrifugation and then cryopreserved. This clone was counted at least ten times. The target of this receptor is not known. No qualities accompany the bases; no much larger clone lies one base away. Results and caveats for the whole study, not just this receptor: Across about 49 patients, TRB clonality was highly associated with recipient CMV seropositivity and CMV reactivation, and PTCy diversity was similar to diversity in CNI/methotrexate controls. The TRB repertoires of T cells infiltrating skin or GI tract showed only limited overlap with the TRB repertoires of T cells in blood. Donor-recipient similarity was low at 1-2 months but increased during the first year, and donor CD8+ memory clones often dominated later blood repertoires.

Here the sequenced sample was PBMCs, taken after allogeneic stem cell transplant with posttransplant cyclophosphamide. The sequence was obtained from a male patient in his late teens or twenties who received an allogeneic stem cell transplant from a related donor, was CMV-positive, and had no GVHD. In transplant recipients, some T cells may be of donor rather than host origin.

The CDR3 loop reads CASSHQGGGFTYEQYF. The DNA reads as follows: TGTGCCAGCAGCCATCAGGGAGGGGGGTTTACCTACGAGCAGTACTTC. The chain links TRBV28 with TRBJ2-7; perhaps TRBD2 is the D gene, with 7 bases matching. CDR1 and CDR2 are read off the germline V gene as MDHEN and SYDVKM. The junction carries 20 bases between V and J, which are trimmed by 6 bases and 2 bases respectively. The CDR3 holds 16 amino acids from the cysteine to the phenylalanine. Just CDR3 DNA is preserved here, 48 bases in frame from base 1.